One T cell receptor beta chain is described in this entry. Participants were placed into cohorts based on the clinical history they reported. There are 14 residues in the CDR3. The V gene end was trimmed by 3 bases and the J gene end by 2 bases; junction bases not matched to a gene: 2. Germline CDR1 is LGHDT and CDR2 is YNNKEL (reference sequence). The data were taken from a study of blood T cell repertoires in COVID-19. The data were produced by immunoSEQ multiplex PCR, yet TCRdb's version contains in-frame clones alone and is incomplete. Among 200,000 or so clones listed, around 84% were seen once. The chain is built from TRBV3-1 (or the pseudogene TRBV3-2) and TRBJ2-3; the match to TRBD1 covers 7 bases. What was sequenced was PBMCs or T cells enriched from blood (not recorded which). The origin of this receptor is a woman aged 40 to 49 with acute COVID-19. The CDR3 loop is CASSQGQLTDTQYF. In nucleotides, the CDR3 is TGTGCCAGCAGCCAGGGACAGCTCACAGATACGCAGTATTTT.